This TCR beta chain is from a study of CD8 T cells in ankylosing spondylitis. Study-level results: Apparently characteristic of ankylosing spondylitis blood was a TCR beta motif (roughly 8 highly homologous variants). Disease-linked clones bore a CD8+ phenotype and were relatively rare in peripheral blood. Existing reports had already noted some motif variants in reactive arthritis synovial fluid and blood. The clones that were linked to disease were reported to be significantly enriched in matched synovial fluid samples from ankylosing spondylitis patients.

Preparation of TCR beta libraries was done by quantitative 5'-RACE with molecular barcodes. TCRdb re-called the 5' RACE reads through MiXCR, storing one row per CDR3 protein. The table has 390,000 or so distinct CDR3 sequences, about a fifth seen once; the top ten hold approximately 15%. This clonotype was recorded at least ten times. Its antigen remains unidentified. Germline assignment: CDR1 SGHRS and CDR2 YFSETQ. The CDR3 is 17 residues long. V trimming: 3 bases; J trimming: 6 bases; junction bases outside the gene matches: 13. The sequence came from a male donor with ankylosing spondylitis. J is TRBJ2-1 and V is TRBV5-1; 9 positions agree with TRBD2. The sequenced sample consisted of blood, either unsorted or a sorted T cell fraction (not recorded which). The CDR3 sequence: CASSSDPGLAPSNEQFF. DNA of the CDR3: TGCGCCAGCAGCTCCGACCCCGGACTAGCGCCCTCCAATGAGCAGTTCTTC.